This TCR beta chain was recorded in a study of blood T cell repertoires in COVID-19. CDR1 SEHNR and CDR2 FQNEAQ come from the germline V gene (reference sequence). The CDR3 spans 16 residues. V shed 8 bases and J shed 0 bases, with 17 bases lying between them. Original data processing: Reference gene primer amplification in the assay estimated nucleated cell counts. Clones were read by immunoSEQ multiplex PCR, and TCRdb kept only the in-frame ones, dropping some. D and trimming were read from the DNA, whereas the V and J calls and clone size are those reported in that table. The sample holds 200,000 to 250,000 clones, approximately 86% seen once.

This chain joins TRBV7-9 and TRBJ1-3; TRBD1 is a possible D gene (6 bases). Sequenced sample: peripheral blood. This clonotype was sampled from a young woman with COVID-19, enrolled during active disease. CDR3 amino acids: CASEKNRDYSGNTIYF. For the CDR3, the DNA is TGTGCCAGCGAGAAAAACAGGGATTACTCTGGAAACACCATATATTTT.